This T cell receptor (beta chain) was sequenced for a study of blood T cell repertoires in COVID-19. About the research overall: Both acute and convalescent COVID-19 samples were obtained from the United States, Italy and Spain. Sample material is recorded as cDNA or gDNA derived from T cells, B-cell-depleted T cells, or PBMCs.

The CDR3 covers 16 residues. With 3 bases clipped from V and 9 bases from J, the junction kept 13 bases outside the gene matches. Germline loops: CDR1 SGHRS, CDR2 YFSETQ. Per the original data handling: For nucleated cells, counts were estimated from reference gene primer amplification. Produced via immunoSEQ multiplex PCR; TCRdb's table is partial and in-frame only. Clone size and V and J calls were adopted from that table, with D and trimming inferred from the DNA. The data show approximately 76,000 clones, roughly 89% seen once. Sequenced: peripheral blood. V usage is TRBV5-1 and J usage is TRBJ2-1; 9 positions match TRBD2. This clonotype was obtained from a man aged 30-40 years with acute or convalescent COVID-19. DNA of the CDR3: TGCGCCAGCAGCTCCCCCACTAGCGGGCCGGAGGGTGAGCAGTTCTTC. It yields the protein CASSSPTSGPEGEQFF. The variable domain in full, with the rest retrieved from reference TRBV5-1 and TRBJ2-1, is KAGVTQTPRYLIKTRGQQVTLSCSPISGHRSVSWYQQTPGQGLQFLFEYFSETQRNKGNFPGRFSGRQFSNSRSEMNVSTLELGDSALYLCASSSPTSGPEGEQFFGPGTRLTVL.